This T cell receptor (beta chain) emerged from a study of Tregs in tolerant kidney transplant recipients. Study-wide results and limits: Tolerant patients' donor-specific Tregs expanded beyond overall Tregs, suggesting antigen-driven growth. Few patients were studied, so findings need validation in larger groups.

With regard to this clone: Its antigen is not identified.

Some clones are missing from TCRdb's copy, which holds only in-frame ones; the method was immunoSEQ multiplex PCR. This repertoire shows approximately 81,000 clones, around nine tenths found once; its top ten account for 1.5% to 2%. Mixed chimerism was transient after nonmyeloablative marrow transplants from related graft donors. The length of the CDR3 is 13 residues. Trimming shortened V by 1 base and J by 5 bases, and 8 bases separated the two germline ends. Per the germline V gene, CDR1 is LGHNA and CDR2 is YNFKEQ. Source: CD4+ T cells from blood (PBMCs), taken 24 months after the transplant. The V gene is TRBV4-2, the J gene TRBJ1-2; no clear D. The TCR was taken from a human patient who received a combined kidney and bone marrow transplant. The T cells may partly be graft donor cells. The CDR3 spells CASSQASGYGYTF. CDR3 DNA: TGTGCCAGCAGCCAAGCATCAGGTTATGGCTACACCTTC.